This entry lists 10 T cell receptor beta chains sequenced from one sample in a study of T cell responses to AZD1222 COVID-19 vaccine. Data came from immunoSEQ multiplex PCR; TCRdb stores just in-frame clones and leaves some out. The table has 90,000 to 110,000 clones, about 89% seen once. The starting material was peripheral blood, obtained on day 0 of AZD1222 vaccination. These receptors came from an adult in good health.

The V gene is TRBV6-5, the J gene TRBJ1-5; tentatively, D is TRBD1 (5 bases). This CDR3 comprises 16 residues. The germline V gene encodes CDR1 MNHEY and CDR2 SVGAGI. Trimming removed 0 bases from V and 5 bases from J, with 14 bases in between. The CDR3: CASSYSYLRGDQPQHF. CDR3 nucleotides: TGTGCCAGCAGTTACTCGTACTTGAGGGGTGATCAGCCCCAGCATTTT.

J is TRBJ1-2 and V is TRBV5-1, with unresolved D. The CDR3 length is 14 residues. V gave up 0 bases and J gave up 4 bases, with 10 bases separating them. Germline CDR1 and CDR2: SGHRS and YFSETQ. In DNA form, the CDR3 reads TGCGCCAGCAGCTTGGAAGTGGGCTCCTATGGCTACACCTTC. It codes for CASSLEVGSYGYTF.

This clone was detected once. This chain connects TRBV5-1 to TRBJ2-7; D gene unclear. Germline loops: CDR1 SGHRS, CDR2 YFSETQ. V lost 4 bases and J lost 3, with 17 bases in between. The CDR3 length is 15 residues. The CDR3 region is CASSPTGRTYYEQYF. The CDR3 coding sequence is TGCGCCAGCAGCCCTACCGGACGGACCTACTACGAGCAGTACTTC. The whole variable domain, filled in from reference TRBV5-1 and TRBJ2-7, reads KAGVTQTPRYLIKTRGQQVTLSCSPISGHRSVSWYQQTPGQGLQFLFEYFSETQRNKGNFPGRFSGRQFSNSRSEMNVSTLELGDSALYLCASSPTGRTYYEQYFGPGTRLTVT.

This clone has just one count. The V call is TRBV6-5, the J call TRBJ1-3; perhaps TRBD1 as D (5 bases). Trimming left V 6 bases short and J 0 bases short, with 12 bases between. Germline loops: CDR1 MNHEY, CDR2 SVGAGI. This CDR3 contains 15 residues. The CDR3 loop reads CASRPPGSSGNTIYF. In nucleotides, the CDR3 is TGTGCCAGCAGACCACCAGGGTCCTCTGGAAACACCATATATTTT.

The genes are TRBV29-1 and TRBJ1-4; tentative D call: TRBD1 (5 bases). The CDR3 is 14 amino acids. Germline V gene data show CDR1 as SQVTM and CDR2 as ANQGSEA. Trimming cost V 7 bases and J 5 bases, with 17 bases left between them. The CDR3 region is CSAPGPGGNEKLFF. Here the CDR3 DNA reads TGCAGCGCCCCGGGCCCCGGGGGGAATGAAAAACTGTTTTTT.

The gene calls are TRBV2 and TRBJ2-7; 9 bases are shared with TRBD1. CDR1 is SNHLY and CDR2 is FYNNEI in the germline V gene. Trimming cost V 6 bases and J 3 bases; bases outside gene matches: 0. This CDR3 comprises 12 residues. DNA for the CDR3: TGTGCCAGCAGGGACAGGGGCTACGAGCAGTACTTC. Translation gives CASRDRGYEQYF.

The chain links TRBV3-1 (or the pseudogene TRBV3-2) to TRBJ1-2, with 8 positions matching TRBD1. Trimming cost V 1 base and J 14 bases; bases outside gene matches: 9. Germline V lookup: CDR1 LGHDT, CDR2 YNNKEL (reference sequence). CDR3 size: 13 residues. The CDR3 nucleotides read TGTGCCAGCAGCCAAGCGCCCCGGACAGGGTGTACCTTC. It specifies CASSQAPRTGCTF.

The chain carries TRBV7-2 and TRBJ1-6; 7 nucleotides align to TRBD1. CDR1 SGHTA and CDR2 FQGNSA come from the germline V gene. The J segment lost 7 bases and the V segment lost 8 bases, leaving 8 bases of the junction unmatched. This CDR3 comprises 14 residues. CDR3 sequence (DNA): TGTGCCAGCGGGCGGACAGGTGGGAATTCACCCCTCCACTTT. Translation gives CASGRTGGNSPLHF.

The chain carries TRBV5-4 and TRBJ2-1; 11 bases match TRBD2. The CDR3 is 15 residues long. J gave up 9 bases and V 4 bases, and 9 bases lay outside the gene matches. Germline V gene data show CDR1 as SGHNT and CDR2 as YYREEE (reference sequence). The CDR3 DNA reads TGTGCCAGCAGCGCTATAGCGGGAGGGCCGGGTGAGCAGTTCTTC. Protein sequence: CASSAIAGGPGEQFF.

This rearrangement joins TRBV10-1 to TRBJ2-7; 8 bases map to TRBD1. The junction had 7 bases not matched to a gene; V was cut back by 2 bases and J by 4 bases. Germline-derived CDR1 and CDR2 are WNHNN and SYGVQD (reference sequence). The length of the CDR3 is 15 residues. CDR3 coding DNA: TGCGCCAGCAGTGAGATTAGGACAGGGAGTTACGAGCAGTACTTC. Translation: CASSEIRTGSYEQYF.